Listed below are T cell receptor beta chains from one sample, sequenced in a study of shared clonotypes between healthy human individuals. Some clones are missing from TCRdb's copy, which holds only in-frame ones; the method was immunoSEQ multiplex PCR. The sample contains about 2.4 million clones, around nine tenths of which appear only once. Source material: naive CD4+ T cells sorted from blood. These receptors were taken from a man aged 18 to 29 in good health. CDR3s include the opening cysteine and the closing phenylalanine or tryptophan. Fields, in order: clone size, J gene, V gene, D gene, CDR3 protein, CDR3 DNA. A D gene is named only where the DNA matches it firmly. Not all rows give a size; the values are once, few, many and, for expanded clones, a class.

NA | TRBJ1-4 | TRBV25-1 | NA | CASSASQGRDEKLFF | TGTGCCAGCAGTGCATCCCAGGGGAGAGATGAAAAACTGTTTTTT
NA | TRBJ1-1 | TRBV28 | NA | CASRGADGREAFF | TGTGCCAGCAGGGGCGCCGACGGAAGGGAAGCTTTCTTT
NA | TRBJ2-7 | TRBV18 | TRBD2 | CASSPPGKAGSDEQYF | TGTGCCAGCTCACCACCGGGCAAAGCGGGATCCGACGAGCAGTACTTC
NA | TRBJ2-3 | TRBV10-1 | NA | CASSDSGTTRTDTQYF | TGCGCCAGCAGTGATTCGGGGACCACTCGCACAGATACGCAGTATTTT
NA | TRBJ1-6 | TRBV7-2 | TRBD1 | CASSLRFGTGSPLHF | TGTGCCAGCAGCTTAAGGTTTGGGACAGGGTCCCCCCTCCACTTT
NA | TRBJ2-2 | TRBV18 | TRBD2 | CASSRPTSGGANTGELFF | TGTGCCAGCTCACGACCGACTAGCGGGGGCGCGAACACCGGGGAGCTGTTTTTT
NA | TRBJ2-3 | TRBV11-2 | NA | CASSLNGMSPDTQYF | TGTGCCAGCAGCCTAAACGGGATGAGTCCAGATACGCAGTATTTT
NA | TRBJ2-4 | TRBV5-8 | TRBD2 | CASSLAGAYGRKNIQYF | TGTGCCAGCAGCTTGGCCGGGGCCTACGGGAGGAAAAACATTCAGTACTTC
NA | TRBJ2-3 | TRBV11-2 | NA | CASSLDRALTDTQYF | TGTGCCAGCAGCTTAGACAGGGCTCTCACAGATACGCAGTATTTT
NA | TRBJ2-7 | TRBV19 | NA | CASSIERGPSYEQYF | TGTGCCAGTAGTATAGAGCGGGGCCCCTCCTACGAGCAGTACTTC
NA | TRBJ1-1 | TRBV29-1 | NA | CSVDGERVEAFF | TGCAGCGTTGACGGCGAACGGGTAGAAGCTTTCTTT
NA | TRBJ2-5 | TRBV5-4 | TRBD2 | CASSLAVSGGETQYF | TGTGCCAGCAGCTTGGCGGTTAGCGGGGGGGAGACCCAGTACTTC
NA | TRBJ1-2 | TRBV6-6 | NA | CASSYNYDKPIGYTF | TGTGCCAGCAGTTACAATTACGACAAGCCTATTGGCTACACCTTC
few | TRBJ1-5 | TRBV30 | NA | CAWSEQGRQPQHF | TGTGCCTGGAGTGAGCAGGGGCGTCAGCCCCAGCATTTT
once | TRBJ2-1 | TRBV7-2 | NA | CASSLAYNEQFF | TGTGCCAGCAGCTTAGCGTACAATGAGCAGTTCTTC